The 26 T cell receptor beta chains in this list originate from one sample, sequenced in a study of T cell responses to AZD1222 COVID-19 vaccine. The data were produced by immunoSEQ multiplex PCR, yet TCRdb's version contains in-frame clones alone and is incomplete. Of 99,000 or so clones in the sample, around 86% were seen once. The sample here was peripheral blood, taken 28 days after the second dose of the MenACWY control vaccine. All receptors derive from an adult who received the MenACWY meningococcal vaccine as a control.

V usage is TRBV5-8 and J usage is TRBJ1-6; maybe TRBD1 (6 bases). The CDR3 is made up of 14 amino acids. Trimming left V 4 bases short and J 6 bases short, with 11 bases between. Germline V gene sequence: CDR1 SGHTS, CDR2 YDEGEE. CDR3 residues: CASSTGQFNSPLHF. The DNA of the CDR3 is TGTGCCAGCAGCACCGGACAGTTTAATTCACCCCTCCACTTT.

The genes are TRBV24-1 and TRBJ2-7; TRBD2 matches at 15 bases. CDR3 size: 18 residues. The V segment lost 1 base and the J segment 2 bases; nucleotides outside the gene matches: 5. In germline, CDR1 is KGHDR, CDR2 SFDVKD. CDR3 DNA: TGTGCCACCAGTGATTTTTGGACTAGCGGGGGGGCCCCCTACGAGCAGTACTTC. Its translation: CATSDFWTSGGAPYEQYF.

This clone appeared a few times. The chain employs TRBV11-2 and TRBJ2-7; D gene ambiguous. The CDR3 is 13 residues long. V dropped 5 bases and J dropped 7 bases, with 15 bases sitting between them. CDR1 is SGHAT, CDR2 FQNNGV, per germline. CDR3 protein: CASSLNYLGEQYF. The CDR3 DNA sequence: TGTGCCAGCAGCCTAAATTATCTCGGGGAGCAGTACTTC.

In the case of this clone: Other DNA sequences of this sample code for an identical CDR3. The chain recombines TRBV12-3 or TRBV12-4 with TRBJ2-5; 7 bases line up with TRBD1. This CDR3 is built from 13 residues. Trimming took 5 bases from V and 3 from J; bases not matched to a gene: 3. The CDR3 nucleotides read TGTGCCAGCAGTGGTCAGGGGGAAGAGACCCAGTACTTC. Amino acid sequence: CASSGQGEETQYF.

The CDR3 nucleotides are TGTGCCAGCAGTCCCCGGGGGGAGACCCAGTACTTC. This sequence encodes CASSPRGETQYF. This rearrangement joins TRBV3-1 (or the pseudogene TRBV3-2) to TRBJ2-5, with D perhaps matching TRBD2 (6 bases). Trimming shortened V by 6 bases and J by 5 bases, and 10 bases separated the two germline ends. The CDR3 loop spans 12 amino acids. The germline gives CDR1 LGHDT, CDR2 YNNKEL (reference sequence).

The chain links TRBV7-2 to TRBJ2-7; D ambiguous. The CDR3 loop spans 14 amino acids. V lost 5 bases and J 3 bases, leaving 14 bases between the germline ends. Germline V gene sequence: CDR1 SGHTA, CDR2 FQGNSA. The CDR3 sequence: CASSRPGVYYEQYF. The CDR3 bases are TGTGCCAGCAGCCGTCCTGGGGTGTACTACGAGCAGTACTTC.

The rearrangement uses TRBV7-8 and TRBJ1-5; D gene uncertain. V was pared by 5 bases and J by 0 bases, with 11 bases between. CDR1 and CDR2 (germline): SGHVS, FQNEAQ. This CDR3 region has 15 residues. The CDR3 region is CASSLQSNSNQPQHF. The CDR3 DNA reads TGTGCCAGCAGCCTCCAGAGTAATAGCAATCAGCCCCAGCATTTT.

The J gene is TRBJ2-4, the V gene TRBV4-2; tentative D call: TRBD2 (5 bases). V gave up 0 bases and J gave up 4 bases, with 10 bases separating them. The CDR3 spans 15 residues. In germline, CDR1 is LGHNA, CDR2 YNFKEQ. This CDR3 reads CASSQDWGDKNIQYF. The CDR3 bases are TGTGCCAGCAGCCAAGATTGGGGAGATAAAAACATTCAGTACTTC.

The chain carries TRBV7-2 and TRBJ1-1; weak D call: TRBD1 (6 bases). V lost 3 bases and J 3 bases, leaving 17 bases between the germline ends. The CDR3 has 16 residues. Germline V gene data show CDR1 as SGHTA and CDR2 as FQGNSA. CDR3 amino acids: CASSFQATGRDTEAFF. The CDR3 DNA reads TGTGCCAGCAGCTTCCAAGCCACAGGGAGGGACACTGAAGCTTTCTTT.

The rearrangement links TRBV29-1 to TRBJ1-5, with unresolved D. The CDR3 length is 15 residues. Per the germline V gene, CDR1 is SQVTM and CDR2 is ANQGSEA. V dropped 4 bases and J dropped 4 bases, with 17 bases sitting between them. As DNA, the CDR3 is TGCAGCGTTGCGGACGGCTTCTTGGGGAATCAGCCCCAGCATTTT. Amino acid sequence: CSVADGFLGNQPQHF.

This chain uses TRBV4-3 with TRBJ1-3; D not resolved. The germline V gene encodes CDR1 LGHNA and CDR2 YSLEER. V lost 4 bases to trimming and J lost 0 bases, with 13 bases between them. The CDR3 is 16 amino acids. The CDR3 region has the DNA TGCGCCAGCAGCCCCCACTGGTATCCCTCTGGAAACACCATATATTTT. As protein: CASSPHWYPSGNTIYF.

This chain connects TRBV11-1 to TRBJ1-3; a possible D gene is TRBD1 (6 bases). Germline loops: CDR1 SGHAT, CDR2 FQDESV (reference sequence). V shed 5 bases and J shed 4 bases, with 15 bases lying between them. There are 15 residues in the CDR3. CDR3 sequence reads: CASSPSRGEGNTIYF. In nucleotides, the CDR3 is TGTGCCAGCAGCCCGAGCAGGGGTGAAGGAAACACCATATATTTT.

The chain links TRBV9 to TRBJ1-1, with 9 positions matching TRBD1. Germline values: CDR1 SGDLS, CDR2 YYNGEE. V lost 1 base, J lost 3 bases, and 7 bases stayed unmatched. This CDR3 comprises 16 residues. The CDR3 region has the DNA TGTGCCAGCAGCGTATCCCCCCGGGACAGGGACACTGAAGCTTTCTTT. It encodes CASSVSPRDRDTEAFF.

Written as DNA, the CDR3 is TGTGCCAGCAGTGGATACACAGGGAGCACAGATACGCAGTATTTT. Its protein is CASSGYTGSTDTQYF. The chain links TRBV6-2 or TRBV6-3 to TRBJ2-3, with a tentative D call TRBD1 (6 bases). Trimming shortened V by 5 bases and J by 0 bases, and 12 bases separated the two germline ends. Germline CDR1 and CDR2: MNHEY and SVGEGT. This CDR3 comprises 15 residues.

The V call is TRBV28, the J call TRBJ1-5, with D unclear. V shed 6 bases and J shed 0 bases, with 18 bases lying between them. Germline CDR1 and CDR2: MDHEN and SYDVKM. The CDR3 contains 17 residues. The CDR3: CASRPLLGRYSNQPQHF. The CDR3 DNA reads as TGTGCCAGCAGGCCCCTTCTCGGGCGATATAGCAATCAGCCCCAGCATTTT.

This chain uses TRBV18 with TRBJ2-1; 9 bases map to TRBD1. Germline lookup yields CDR1 KGHSH and CDR2 LQKENI. CDR3 size: 15 residues. J lost 2 bases, V lost 3 bases, and 2 bases had no gene match. DNA for the CDR3: TGTGCCAGCTCACCTGGGACAGGGACCTACAATGAGCAGTTCTTC. Translation gives CASSPGTGTYNEQFF.

The rearrangement uses TRBV7-6 and TRBJ2-5, with 8 bases lining up with TRBD1. Germline V gives CDR1 SGHVS, CDR2 FNYEAQ. There are 15 residues in the CDR3. V was pared by 6 bases and J by 5 bases, with 11 bases of the junction left unmatched. In DNA, the CDR3 is TGTGCCAGCAGTCATGGACAGGGACTGCGGGAGACCCAGTACTTC. Translation: CASSHGQGLRETQYF.

The chain is built from TRBV3-1 (or the pseudogene TRBV3-2) and TRBJ2-7, with TRBD2 identical over 7 bases. The ends lost 7 bases at V and 3 bases at J; junction bases unmatched: 12. CDR1 is LGHDT and CDR2 is YNNKEL in the germline V gene (reference sequence). The CDR3 contains 15 residues. CDR3 in amino acids: CASTMVGGSNYEQYF. CDR3 DNA sequence: TGTGCCAGCACCATGGTCGGGGGGTCAAACTACGAGCAGTACTTC.

This CDR3 is CASSLARDRSGYTF. CDR3 nucleotide sequence: TGTGCCAGCAGCTTAGCCCGGGACAGAAGTGGCTACACCTTC. This chain connects TRBV7-2 to TRBJ1-2; 7 positions match TRBD1. CDR1 SGHTA and CDR2 FQGNSA come from the germline V gene. The CDR3 spans 14 residues. V trimming: 0 bases; J trimming: 7 bases; junction bases outside the gene matches: 5.

This chain uses TRBV27 with TRBJ1-1; 7 bases line up with TRBD1. The CDR3 runs 16 residues. V lost 0 bases to trimming and J lost 6 bases; unmatched junction nucleotides: 10. Germline V gives CDR1 MNHEY, CDR2 SMNVEV (reference sequence). The CDR3 region has the DNA TGTGCCAGCAGTTTATCCCCAGACAGGGCCCGCGCTGAAGCTTTCTTT. This gives the protein CASSLSPDRARAEAFF.

The rearrangement links TRBV19 to TRBJ2-2; no clear D gene. Germline V gives CDR1 LNHDA, CDR2 SQIVND (reference sequence). The V end was cut by 7 bases, the J end by 4 bases, with 10 bases between. The CDR3 contains 13 residues. The CDR3 protein is CASTLPLTGELFF. CDR3 in DNA: TGTGCCAGTACATTACCCCTCACCGGGGAGCTGTTTTTT.

This CDR3 reads CASSLGQGSNQPQHF. The CDR3 coding sequence is TGTGCCAGTAGTCTCGGACAGGGCTCCAATCAGCCCCAGCATTTT. V is TRBV19 and J is TRBJ1-5; 8 bases line up with TRBD1. The length of the CDR3 is 15 residues. Germline CDR1 LNHDA, CDR2 SQIVND (reference sequence). The J segment lost 3 bases and the V segment lost 5 bases, leaving 6 bases of the junction unmatched. Filled out from reference TRBV19 and TRBJ1-5, the complete variable domain reads DGGITQSPKYLFRKEGQNVTLSCEQNLNHDAMYWYRQDPGQGLRLIYYSQIVNDFQKGDIAEGYSVSREKKESFPLTVTSAQKNPTAFYLCASSLGQGSNQPQHFGDGTRLSIL.

This chain connects TRBV2 to TRBJ1-5, with a tentative D call TRBD1 (5 bases). V dropped 2 bases and J dropped 9 bases, with 14 bases sitting between them. Germline V gene sequence: CDR1 SNHLY, CDR2 FYNNEI. The CDR3 has 14 residues. In nucleotides, the CDR3 is TGTGCCAGCAGTGAAAGGGGATCCTTCGGGCCCCAGCATTTT. Its protein product is CASSERGSFGPQHF.

This clone was found once. This chain joins TRBV27 and TRBJ2-7, with a weak D call TRBD1 (5 bases). The CDR3 runs 15 residues. Germline V gene data show CDR1 as MNHEY and CDR2 as SMNVEV (reference sequence). V was clipped by 5 bases and J by 3 bases, with 17 bases between them. Here the CDR3 DNA reads TGTGCCAGCAGTCCCTGGTTCTACAGGAGCTACGAGCAGTACTTC. It encodes CASSPWFYRSYEQYF.

The chain is built from TRBV14 and TRBJ2-4; tentatively, D is TRBD1 (7 bases). V was trimmed by 4 bases and J by 8 bases, leaving 18 bases between them. This CDR3 spans 15 amino acids. Germline CDR1 is SGHDN and CDR2 is FVKESK. CDR3 DNA: TGTGCCAGCAGCCCCCAGGGGGGCTCCGGTTACATTCAGTACTTC. It translates to CASSPQGGSGYIQYF.

The chain has TRBV7-2 and TRBJ1-5; D perhaps matches TRBD1 (5 bases). V lost 6 bases to trimming and J lost 4 bases, with 16 bases between them. This CDR3 is 15 amino acids long. Germline lookup yields CDR1 SGHTA and CDR2 FQGNSA. CDR3 nucleotides: TGTGCCAGCAGTCCCGGACATCCGAGGAATCAGCCCCAGCATTTT. It translates to CASSPGHPRNQPQHF.